This passage covers 13 T cell receptor beta chains from one sample sequenced in a study of cytomegalovirus exposure and HLA in healthy donors. The PCR used 60 Vbeta and 13 Jbeta primers. Method: immunoSEQ multiplex PCR; TCRdb's copy keeps in-frame clones and lacks some. The table has 150,000 to 200,000 clones, around four fifths seen once. The sample comprised PBMCs. The source of these receptors is a woman aged 18-30 years in good health and CMV-seronegative.

The chain joins TRBV21-1 to TRBJ2-5; the table's D gene call, TRBD2, was not cross checked with the DNA. TRBV21-1 is a known pseudogene. The CDR3 runs to 17 residues. This chain's CDR3 is CASSKAARLRMQETQYF. CDR3 in DNA: TGTGCCAGCAGCAAAGCGGCGAGACTAAGGATGCAAGAGACCCAGTACTTC.

Written as DNA, the CDR3 is TGTGCCATCAGTGAGGAGCCAGGATTGTACGAGCAGTACTTC. Translated, it gives CAISEEPGLYEQYF. The gene calls are TRBV10-3 and TRBJ2-7; D gene uncertain. Trimming took 2 bases from V and 4 from J, leaving 12 bases between them. CDR1 is ENHRY, CDR2 SYGVKD, per germline. CDR3 length equals 14 residues.

CDR3 amino acids: CASSESGGAADTQYF. The CDR3 nucleotides are TGTGCCAGCAGTGAAAGCGGGGGGGCCGCAGATACGCAGTATTTT. The chain employs TRBV6-4 and TRBJ2-3; TRBD2 agrees at 10 bases. V shed 3 bases and J 4 bases; nucleotides not matched to a gene: 4. Germline values: CDR1 MRHNA, CDR2 SNTAGT. This CDR3 spans 15 amino acids.

The V and J genes are TRBV10-3 and TRBJ2-1, with 8 bases aligning to TRBD1. The junction had 7 bases not matched to a gene; V was cut back by 10 bases and J by 5 bases. CDR3 size: 13 residues. CDR1 is ENHRY and CDR2 is SYGVKD in the germline V gene. The CDR3 reads CATNGQGNNEQFF. The CDR3 DNA reads TGTGCCACAAACGGACAGGGTAACAATGAGCAGTTCTTC.

The chain employs TRBV13 and TRBJ2-2, with 11 bases that match TRBD1. Trimming cost V 5 bases and J 0 bases; bases outside gene matches: 8. This CDR3 is 18 amino acids long. Germline V gene sequence: CDR1 PRHDT, CDR2 FYEKMQ (reference sequence). CDR3 loop: CASSGVVGQGANTGELFF. The CDR3 coding sequence is TGTGCCAGCAGCGGAGTGGTGGGACAGGGGGCGAACACCGGGGAGCTGTTTTTT.

The chain joins TRBV6-6 to TRBJ1-2; TRBD1 matches at 10 bases. The CDR3 loop spans 15 amino acids. With V trimmed by 3 bases and J by 6 bases, 7 bases remained unmatched. The V gene's germline CDR1 is MNHNY and CDR2 SVGAGI (reference sequence). CDR3 sequence: CASSYRVGTGDGYTF. CDR3 sequence (DNA): TGTGCCAGCAGTTATCGTGTAGGGACAGGGGATGGCTACACCTTC.

For this clone: Its ends do not fully match the called genes, so a read error is possible. The gene calls are TRBV7-9 and TRBJ1-2; D remains ambiguous. CDR3 length equals 16 residues. Germline loops: CDR1 SEHNR, CDR2 FQNEAQ (reference sequence). DNA of the CDR3: TGTTCCAGCAGCCATACTGGAGGGTTGACCAACTTTGGCTACACCTTC. It yields the protein CSSSHTGGLTNFGYTF.

V is TRBV5-1 and J is TRBJ2-7, with TRBD2 matching 16 bases. The CDR3 has 16 amino acids. V gave up 3 bases and J gave up 7 bases; unmatched junction bases: 7. Germline CDR1 is SGHRS and CDR2 is YFSETQ. CDR3 nucleotide sequence: TGCGCCAGCAGCTCCGGGACTAGCGGGGGGGCTCGGGAGCAGTACTTC. Its protein is CASSSGTSGGAREQYF.

A single count supports this clone. This chain links TRBV6-5 with TRBJ1-3; D unresolved. The CDR3 spans 16 residues. V was clipped by 1 base and J by 0 bases, with 10 bases between them. Germline CDR1 and CDR2: MNHEY and SVGAGI. CDR3 amino acids: CASSYFGLLSGNTIYF. In DNA, the CDR3 is TGTGCCAGCAGTTACTTCGGACTACTCTCTGGAAACACCATATATTTT.

This clone came up once. The chain joins TRBV4-2 to TRBJ2-3; D is possibly TRBD2 (6 bases). The CDR3 runs 14 residues. From germline, CDR1 is LGHNA and CDR2 YNFKEQ. V lost 6 bases to trimming and J lost 6 bases, with 16 bases between them. The CDR3 sequence is CASSTGLPSDTQYF. CDR3 DNA sequence: TGTGCCAGCAGTACGGGACTCCCCTCGGATACGCAGTATTTT.

This chain links TRBV5-6 with TRBJ2-7, with 9 bases matching TRBD1. This CDR3 is built from 14 residues. Germline assignment: CDR1 SGHDT and CDR2 YYEEEE. With 7 bases clipped from V and 4 bases from J, the junction kept 9 bases outside the gene matches. The CDR3, as DNA: TGTGCCAGCTCGGCGGGACAGGGCCTTTACGAGCAGTACTTC. It translates to CASSAGQGLYEQYF.

J is TRBJ2-3 and V is TRBV9; TRBD2 is a possible D gene (5 bases). The ends were cut back, 0 bases at V and 0 bases at J, with 8 bases in the middle. CDR3 length: 15 residues. In germline, CDR1 is SGDLS, CDR2 YYNGEE. In DNA, the CDR3 is TGTGCCAGCAGCGTAGGAGGGCCTAGCACAGATACGCAGTATTTT. This sequence encodes CASSVGGPSTDTQYF.

The J gene is TRBJ1-3, the V gene TRBV10-3; 7 bases align to TRBD1. Germline V gives CDR1 ENHRY, CDR2 SYGVKD. There are 14 residues in the CDR3. With V trimmed by 8 bases and J by 0 bases, 4 bases remained unmatched. CDR3 DNA sequence: TGTGCCATCCAAGACAGGGCCTCTGGAAACACCATATATTTT. This codes for CAIQDRASGNTIYF.